This T cell receptor (beta chain) was observed in a study of PD-1 blockade in classical Hodgkin lymphoma. Overall study findings and caveats: In CD4+ cells, TCR diversity went up significantly by C4D1, but in CD8+ cells it did not. Baseline diversity resembling that of newly diagnosed patients was seen in complete responders. It was reported that newly diagnosed patients had less baseline TCR diversity than healthy donors.

This clone was observed once. Its target is unknown. Sequenced by immunoSEQ multiplex PCR; TCRdb stores in-frame clones only, minus some. Among roughly 150,000 clones, around 84% were seen once, and the ten largest hold roughly 9.2%. The V end lost 0 bases, the J end lost 6 bases, and 11 bases lay between the germline ends. This CDR3 is built from 14 residues. The V gene's germline CDR1 is SGDLS and CDR2 YYNGEE. All patients experienced relapse after autologous stem cell transplantation, and brentuximab vedotin exposure was variable. Specimen: peripheral blood mononuclear cells (PBMCs), collected before the second cycle of nivolumab. The sequence was obtained from a human donor with classical Hodgkin lymphoma. The chain links TRBV9 to TRBJ2-3; D unresolved. The CDR3 sequence is CASSVGGFGDTQYF. The CDR3 DNA reads TGTGCCAGCAGCGTAGGAGGCTTCGGGGATACGCAGTATTTT.